The T cell receptor beta chain under discussion was sequenced for a study of blood T cells in healthy people across ages. Study overall: Capturing about one barcoded beta molecule per two T cells was achieved by template switching.

The study's findings and limits: Researchers report that TCR beta diversity correlated strongly with naive T cell percentage.

This clonotype turned up a few times. No antigen is known for it. Next came a second PCR, run for about 7 to 12 cycles, which used a sample-barcoded 5' primer along with a J-beta primer mix. Using its own MiXCR run on the 5' RACE reads, TCRdb lists one record per CDR3 protein. The data show some 890,000 distinct CDR3 sequences, 25% to 30% seen once. There are 13 residues in the CDR3. The germline CDR1 and CDR2 sequences are DFQATT and SNEGSKA (reference sequence). The ends lost 8 bases at V and 1 base at J; junction bases unmatched: 7. At least 6 micrograms of total RNA were extracted per sample. This sample also appeared in a second study, on T cells of mothers and their children.

The sequenced sample consisted of blood. The V and J genes are TRBV20-1 and TRBJ2-7, with 8 nucleotides matching TRBD1. The clonotype originates from a woman between 40 and 55 years old in good health. CDR3 loop: CSSGQGGSYEQYF. The DNA of the CDR3 is TGCAGTTCAGGACAGGGCGGGTCCTACGAGCAGTACTTC.